This T cell receptor (beta chain) was identified in a study of breast tumors, draining lymph nodes, adjacent tissues. General study findings and limits: Compared with basal-like, luminal-like tumors shared significantly more repertoire with nontumor tissue.

This clonotype was observed many times. The target antigen is unknown. The CDR3 has 18 residues. After removal of 4 bases from V and 1 base from J, the junction contained 13 bases not matched to a gene. CDR1 and CDR2 (germline): SGHDT, YYEEEE. TCRdb re-derived calls from the multiplex PCR reads in MiXCR, one entry per CDR3 protein. The sample holds tens of thousands of distinct CDR3 sequences, under 50% seen once. The TCR sequence derives from a female donor with breast cancer. Some clones in this sample may be carry-over from other donors' samples. The sequencing sample was made of breast tumor tissue. This chain connects TRBV5-6 to TRBJ2-2, with 7 bases that match TRBD2. The DNA of the CDR3 is TGTGCCAGCAGCGCGGGGGATGACCTTAACCTGAACACCGGGGAGCTGTTTTTT. Residues: CASSAGDDLNLNTGELFF.